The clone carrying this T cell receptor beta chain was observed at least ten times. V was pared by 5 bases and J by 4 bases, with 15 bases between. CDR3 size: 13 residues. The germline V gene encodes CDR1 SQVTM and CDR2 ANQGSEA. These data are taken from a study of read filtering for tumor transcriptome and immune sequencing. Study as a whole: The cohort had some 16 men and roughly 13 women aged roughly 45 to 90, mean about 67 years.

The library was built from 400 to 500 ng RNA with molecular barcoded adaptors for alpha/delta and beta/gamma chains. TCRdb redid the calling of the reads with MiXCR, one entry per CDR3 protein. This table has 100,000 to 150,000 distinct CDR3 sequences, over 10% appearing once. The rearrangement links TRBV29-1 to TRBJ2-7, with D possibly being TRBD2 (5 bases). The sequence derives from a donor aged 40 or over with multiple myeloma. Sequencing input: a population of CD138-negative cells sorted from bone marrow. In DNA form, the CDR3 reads TGCAGCGTTACGATTCCTGGAGGTTACGAGCAGTACTTC. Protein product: CSVTIPGGYEQYF.